This is a list of T cell receptor beta chains from one sample in a study of T cell repertoires in cytomegalovirus infection. TCRdb reprocessed the reads via MiXCR and lists one record per CDR3 protein. The sample contains around 530,000 distinct CDR3 sequences, around 27% of which appear only once. The sequenced sample consisted of PBMCs. The receptors come from a human donor in good health (CMV status not recorded). Some clones in this sample may be carry-over from other donors' samples. CDR3s include the opening cysteine and the closing phenylalanine or tryptophan. D genes are given only for firm matches. Clone size appears in some rows only: once, few, many, or a class for an expanded clone.

>TRBJ2-1|TRBD2|TRBV5-6|.
CASHRPLAGSSMSYNEQFF
TGTGCCAGCCACCGACCTCTAGCGGGAAGTTCTATGTCCTACAATGAGCAGTTCTTC
>TRBJ2-4|TRBD2|TRBV19|few
CASSIGGLAGVLAKNIQYF
TGTGCCAGTAGTATAGGGGGACTAGCGGGAGTCCTAGCCAAAAACATTCAGTACTTC
>TRBJ2-6|.|TRBV15|.
CATSRSSSGANVLTF
TGTGCCACCAGCAGATCAAGCTCTGGGGCCAACGTCCTGACTTTC
>TRBJ2-7|.|TRBV7-6|many
CASRSSEAYEQYF
TGTGCCAGCAGGTCTAGCGAGGCCTACGAGCAGTACTTC
>TRBJ2-5|TRBD2|TRBV5-1|once
CASRGSSGGETQYF
TGCGCCAGCAGAGGTTCTAGCGGTGGGGAGACCCAGTACTTC
>TRBJ2-1|TRBD2|TRBV7-2|many
CASALAGLGNEQFF
TGTGCCAGCGCTCTAGCGGGATTAGGGAATGAGCAGTTCTTC
>TRBJ1-3|.|TRBV7-6|few
CASSLKRRISDSGNTIYF
TGTGCCAGCAGCTTAAAGAGAAGGATATCTGATTCTGGAAACACCATATATTTT
>TRBJ1-5|.|TRBV27|.
CASRLGLYQPQHF
TGTGCCAGCAGGCTCGGACTTTATCAGCCCCAGCATTTT
>TRBJ2-6|.|TRBV19|few
CASRDSSGANVLTF
TGTGCCAGTAGGGACAGCTCTGGGGCCAACGTCCTGACTTTC
>TRBJ1-1|.|TRBV12-3/TRBV12-4|many
CASSPGGMNTEAFF
TGTGCCAGCAGTCCCGGGGGCATGAACACTGAAGCTTTCTTT
>TRBJ1-1|.|TRBV10-3|.
CAISETGTNTEAFF
TGTGCCATCAGTGAGACAGGGACGAACACTGAAGCTTTCTTT
>TRBJ1-5|TRBD1|TRBV19|.
CASSITGQGQPQHF
TGTGCCAGTAGTATAACTGGACAGGGACAGCCCCAGCATTTT
>TRBJ1-5|.|TRBV28|.
CASSYNGPQHF
TGTGCCAGCAGCTACAACGGTCCCCAGCATTTT